These 25 T cell receptor beta chains share one sample of origin, sequenced in a study of post-analysis software for immune sequencing data. General observations from the study: Comparison of patients with controls showed about 5 TRBV segments more frequent in patients, TRBV5-6, TRBV5-1 and TRBV20-1 among them.

Their specific antigens are unknown. Prepared TCR beta cDNA libraries contained unique molecular identifiers. TCRdb fed the PCR reads into MiXCR, producing one record per CDR3 protein. The repertoire holds 750,000 to 950,000 distinct CDR3 sequences, with around 46% as singletons. The specimen sequenced was blood. All receptors come from a girl under 18 with multiple sclerosis.

Here the CDR3 DNA reads TGCGCCAGCAGCTTGGAGGGGGGACAGGCCTACGAGCAGTACTTC. Residues: CASSLEGGQAYEQYF. The chain recombines TRBV5-1 with TRBJ2-7, with 8 nucleotides matching TRBD1. Germline V gene sequence: CDR1 SGHRS, CDR2 YFSETQ. This CDR3 has 15 residues. With 0 bases clipped from V and 2 bases from J, the junction kept 4 bases outside the gene matches.

The chain is built from TRBV18 and TRBJ1-4; TRBD1 might be the D (6 bases). CDR3 length: 16 amino acids. V was trimmed by 3 bases and J by 0 bases, leaving 11 bases between them. Germline loops: CDR1 KGHSH, CDR2 LQKENI. The CDR3 nucleotides are TGTGCCAGCTCACCTGGACAGACTGCAACTAATGAAAAACTGTTTTTT. Translating it yields CASSPGQTATNEKLFF.

In this sample, this clonotype turned up a few times. This chain joins TRBV2 and TRBJ2-7; perhaps TRBD2 as D (5 bases). Germline values: CDR1 SNHLY, CDR2 FYNNEI. Trimming took 4 bases from V and 3 from J, leaving 10 bases between them. The CDR3 has 13 amino acids. The CDR3 coding sequence is TGTGCCAGCAGTGGCGGGTGGCACTACGAGCAGTACTTC. It encodes CASSGGWHYEQYF.

The genes are TRBV29-1 and TRBJ2-1, with D tentatively TRBD1 or TRBD2 (5 bases each). Germline V gene data show CDR1 as SQVTM and CDR2 as ANQGSEA. Trimming removed 3 bases at V and 2 bases at J, with 14 bases between. The CDR3 length is 15 residues. The DNA for the CDR3 is TGCAGCGTTGAGGTGGGGGAGACCACCTACAATGAGCAGTTCTTC. It is translated as CSVEVGETTYNEQFF.

In the case of this clonotype: It is unclear where the CDR3 begins or ends on the DNA, so no DNA is shown, and the CDR3 is as TCRdb lists it. The chain is built from TRBV27 and TRBJ2-4. Germline values: CDR1 MNHEY, CDR2 SMNVEV (reference sequence). The CDR3 length equals 16 residues, ends included. CDR3 sequence: CASSSSSTLAKNIQYF.

The chain uses TRBV6-1 and TRBJ1-2, with D tentatively TRBD1 (6 bases). Germline-derived CDR1 and CDR2 are MNHNS and SASEGT. Trimming removed 2 bases at V and 9 bases at J, with 22 bases between. The CDR3 runs to 16 residues. In DNA, the CDR3 is TGTGCCAGCAGTGAACAAGATGGTTGGGGGGGCTGGAGCTACACCTTC. It yields the protein CASSEQDGWGGWSYTF.

This sequence joins TRBV7-8 and TRBJ2-3; D might be TRBD1 (6 bases). V lost 4 bases to trimming and J lost 2 bases, with 13 bases between them. This CDR3 has 15 residues. CDR1 is SGHVS and CDR2 is FQNEAQ in the germline V gene. CDR3 residues: CASSSLQGPTDTQYF. CDR3 nucleotide sequence: TGTGCCAGCAGCTCCCTACAGGGACCCACAGATACGCAGTATTTT.

This clonotype was counted between two and nine times. The chain links TRBV7-2 to TRBJ2-5, with D maybe TRBD2 (6 bases). CDR3 length: 17 residues. V lost 5 bases and J 7 bases, leaving 26 bases between the germline ends. Germline V gene lookup returns CDR1 SGHTA and CDR2 FQGNSA. CDR3 sequence: CASSPSVGGKGSGTQYF. The DNA for the CDR3 is TGTGCCAGCAGCCCCTCGGTTGGAGGGAAGGGGTCAGGGACCCAGTACTTC.

The chain recombines TRBV4-2 with TRBJ2-3; no clear D gene. Deletions cut 1 base from V and 9 bases from J, with 8 bases between. The CDR3 contains 12 residues. CDR1 and CDR2 from the germline V gene are LGHNA and YNFKEQ. The CDR3 DNA reads as TGTGCCAGCAGCCAAGGAGCCGGCACGCAGTATTTT. It translates to CASSQGAGTQYF.

The CDR3 bases are TGCAGCGTTGTTCTAGCGGGAGGGAGCACAGATACGCAGTATTTT. Translating gives CSVVLAGGSTDTQYF. The chain uses TRBV29-1 and TRBJ2-3; TRBD2 matches 12 bases. The V gene end was trimmed by 4 bases and the J gene end by 0 bases; junction bases not matched to a gene: 2. This CDR3 contains 15 residues. Germline CDR1 SQVTM, CDR2 ANQGSEA.

CDR3 sequence reads: CASSLATLGQRVGGEQYF. DNA of the CDR3: TGTGCCAGCAGCTTAGCGACCCTCGGACAGCGGGTTGGTGGTGAGCAGTACTTC. J is TRBJ2-4 and V is TRBV7-8; D may correspond to TRBD1 or TRBD2 (6 bases each). V was cut by 0 bases and J by 13 bases, with 28 bases left in between. The CDR3 sequence is 18 residues long. Germline V CDR1 and CDR2: SGHVS, FQNEAQ.

The CDR3 bases are TGCGCCAGCAGCTTAAGGAGCGGGAGGGCCGGAGATACGCAGTATTTT. This encodes CASSLRSGRAGDTQYF. The chain recombines TRBV5-1 with TRBJ2-3, with 10 bases fitting TRBD2. Germline CDR1 reads SGHRS; CDR2 reads YFSETQ. V dropped 2 bases and J dropped 5; count of bases not matched to a gene: 8. This CDR3 spans 16 amino acids.

This clonotype showed up just a few times. This chain uses TRBV12-3 or TRBV12-4 with TRBJ2-7, with TRBD1 matching over 12 bases. With V trimmed by 3 bases and J by 3 bases, 3 bases remained unmatched. The length of the CDR3 is 15 residues. The CDR3 region is CASSFRDRGHYEQYF. The CDR3 DNA reads as TGTGCCAGCAGTTTTCGGGACAGGGGGCACTACGAGCAGTACTTC.

This clonotype was found a few times. This chain links TRBV15 with TRBJ2-5; D remains ambiguous. Trimming stripped 0 bases from V and 5 bases from J, with 10 bases between. This CDR3 has 14 residues. Germline CDR1 and CDR2: LNHNV and YYDKDF (reference sequence). The CDR3 DNA reads as TGTGCCACCAGCAGAGATGTCATTGGCGAGACCCAGTACTTC. Amino acids: CATSRDVIGETQYF.

The rearrangement links TRBV5-6 to TRBJ2-5; TRBD2 agrees at 13 bases. The J call could be wrong; TRBJ2-7 is a better fit for the DNA end. This CDR3 comprises 18 residues. The germline gives CDR1 SGHDT, CDR2 YYEEEE. The CDR3 sequence is CASSSIPGLAGVSYEQYF. Here the CDR3 DNA reads TGTGCCAGCAGCTCCATCCCCGGACTAGCGGGAGTCTCCTACGAGCAGTACTTC.

This clonotype was recorded a few times. The gene calls are TRBV12-3 or TRBV12-4 and TRBJ2-5; possible D gene TRBD2, 7 bases. Trimming cost V 3 bases and J 1 base, with 12 bases left between them. The CDR3 extends over 15 amino acids. The CDR3 nucleotides are TGTGCCAGCAGTTTCCGAGGGGGGGGCCAAGAGACCCAGTACTTC. Its protein is CASSFRGGGQETQYF.

This clonotype has a handful of counts. The CDR3 here is CATTELAANTGELFF. The CDR3 DNA is TGTGCCACGACCGAACTAGCGGCGAACACCGGGGAGCTGTTTTTT. The genes are TRBV10-3 and TRBJ2-2; 8 bases are shared with TRBD2. The junction had 7 bases not matched to a gene; V was cut back by 10 bases and J by 0 bases. This CDR3 has 15 residues. CDR1 is ENHRY and CDR2 is SYGVKD in the germline V gene.

At least ten counts were recorded for this clonotype. The V call is TRBV29-1, the J call TRBJ2-5; 10 nucleotides agree with TRBD2. The CDR3 length is 14 residues. The germline V gene encodes CDR1 SQVTM and CDR2 ANQGSEA. V was clipped by 6 bases and J by 4 bases; unmatched bases: 8. The CDR3 protein is CSVVYRTSGETQYF. CDR3 bases: TGCAGCGTGGTTTATAGGACTAGCGGAGAGACCCAGTACTTC.

J is TRBJ2-3 and V is TRBV29-1; 8 bases map to TRBD1. Germline assignment: CDR1 SQVTM and CDR2 ANQGSEA. Trimming at V came to 8 bases and at J to 3 bases, leaving 10 bases not matched to a gene. The CDR3 is made up of 14 amino acids. DNA for the CDR3: TGCAGCACAGTTGCAGGGGGCAGAACAGATACGCAGTATTTT. Its protein is CSTVAGGRTDTQYF.

The chain joins TRBV5-1 to TRBJ2-3; D may be TRBD2 (5 bases). Trimming shortened V by 0 bases and J by 5 bases, and 13 bases separated the two germline ends. The CDR3 runs 15 residues. Germline assignment: CDR1 SGHRS and CDR2 YFSETQ. CDR3 sequence reads: CASSLDSPGEDTQYF. CDR3 in DNA: TGCGCCAGCAGCTTGGACTCCCCCGGGGAAGATACGCAGTATTTT.

This clonotype was detected only once. V and J are TRBV6-1 and TRBJ2-5, with D perhaps TRBD1 or TRBD2 (5 bases each). V lost 3 bases and J lost 13, with 27 bases in between. The CDR3 has 16 amino acids. CDR1 MNHNS and CDR2 SASEGT come from the germline V gene. CDR3: CASSEIWGRGVYERYF. The CDR3 nucleotides read TGTGCCAGCAGTGAGATATGGGGGAGAGGCGTCTACGAGCGGTACTTC.

The rearrangement links TRBV5-1 to TRBJ2-1; D is perhaps TRBD1 (6 bases). CDR3 length: 14 residues. Trimming left V 6 bases short and J 2 bases short, with 12 bases between. Germline V lookup: CDR1 SGHRS, CDR2 YFSETQ. The CDR3 region has the DNA TGCGCCAGCAAAGCAGGGGATACCTACAATGAGCAGTTCTTC. Translation: CASKAGDTYNEQFF.

The rearrangement joins TRBV12-3 or TRBV12-4 to TRBJ2-1; D unclear. The CDR3 has 15 residues. V shed 1 base and J shed 0 bases, with 7 bases lying between them. DNA for the CDR3: TGTGCCAGCAGTTTAGAACCGAGCTCCTACAATGAGCAGTTCTTC. As protein: CASSLEPSSYNEQFF.

V usage is TRBV2 and J usage is TRBJ2-5; no clear D gene. CDR3 size: 13 residues. Per germline, CDR1 SNHLY and CDR2 FYNNEI. Trimming pared 3 bases from V and 5 bases from J, leaving 10 bases between. CDR3 region: CASSDGVGETQYF. The CDR3 DNA reads as TGTGCCAGCAGTGATGGCGTTGGGGAGACCCAGTACTTC.

This clonotype was seen a few times. The chain is built from TRBV28 and TRBJ2-1, with a possible D match to TRBD1 (6 bases). The CDR3 totals 16 residues. The germline V gene encodes CDR1 MDHEN and CDR2 SYDVKM. V dropped 5 bases and J dropped 0 bases, with 14 bases sitting between them. The CDR3 is CASSASRGFSYNEQFF. In DNA form, the CDR3 reads TGTGCCAGCAGTGCGTCCAGGGGCTTCTCCTACAATGAGCAGTTCTTC.